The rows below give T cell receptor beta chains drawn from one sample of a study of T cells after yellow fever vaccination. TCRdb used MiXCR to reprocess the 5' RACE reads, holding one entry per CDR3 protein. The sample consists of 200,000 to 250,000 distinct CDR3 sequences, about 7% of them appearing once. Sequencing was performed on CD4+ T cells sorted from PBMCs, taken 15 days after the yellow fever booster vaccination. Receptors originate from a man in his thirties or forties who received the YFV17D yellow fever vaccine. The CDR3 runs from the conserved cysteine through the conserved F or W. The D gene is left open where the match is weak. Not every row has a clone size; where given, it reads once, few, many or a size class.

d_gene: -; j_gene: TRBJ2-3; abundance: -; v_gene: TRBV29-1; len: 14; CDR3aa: CSVAQGTSADTQYF; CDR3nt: TGCAGCGTTGCACAGGGCACTTCGGCAGATACGCAGTATTTT
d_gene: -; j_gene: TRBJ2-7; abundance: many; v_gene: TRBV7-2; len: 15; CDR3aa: CASSLELAVSYEQYF; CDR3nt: TGTGCCAGCAGCTTAGAACTAGCTGTGTCATACGAGCAGTACTTC
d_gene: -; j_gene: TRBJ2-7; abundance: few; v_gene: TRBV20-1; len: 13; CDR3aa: CSAIGESSYEQYF; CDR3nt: TGCAGTGCTATAGGTGAGAGCTCCTACGAGCAGTACTTC
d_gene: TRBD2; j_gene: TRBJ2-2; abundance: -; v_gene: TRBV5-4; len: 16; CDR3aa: CASSPRTSGNTGELFF; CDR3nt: TGTGCCAGCAGCCCCCGGACTAGCGGGAACACCGGGGAGCTGTTTTTT
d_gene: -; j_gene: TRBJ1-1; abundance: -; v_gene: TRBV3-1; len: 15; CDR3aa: CASSPRGRWGTEAFF; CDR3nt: TGTGCCAGCAGCCCGAGGGGACGGTGGGGCACTGAAGCTTTCTTT
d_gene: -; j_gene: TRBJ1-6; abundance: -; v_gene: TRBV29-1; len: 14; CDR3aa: CSVQGSSYNSPLHF; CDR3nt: TGCAGCGTTCAAGGGAGCTCCTATAATTCACCCCTCCACTTT
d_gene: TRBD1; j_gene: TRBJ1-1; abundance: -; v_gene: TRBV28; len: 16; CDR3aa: CASRFTPGQGTTEAFF; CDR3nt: TGTGCCAGCAGGTTCACTCCGGGACAGGGGACCACTGAAGCTTTCTTT
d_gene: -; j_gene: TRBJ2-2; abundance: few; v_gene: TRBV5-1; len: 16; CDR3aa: CASSLAPGQNTGELFF; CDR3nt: TGCGCCAGCAGCTTGGCCCCGGGACAGAACACCGGGGAGCTGTTTTTT
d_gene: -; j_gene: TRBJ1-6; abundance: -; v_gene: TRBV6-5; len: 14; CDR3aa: CASSWTENNSPLHF; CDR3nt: TGTGCCAGCAGTTGGACCGAGAATAATTCACCCCTCCACTTT
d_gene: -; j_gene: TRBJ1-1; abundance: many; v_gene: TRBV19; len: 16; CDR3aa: CASSEAPFGLGGEAFF; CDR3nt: TGTGCCAGTTCGGAGGCCCCCTTCGGTCTCGGAGGTGAAGCTTTCTTT
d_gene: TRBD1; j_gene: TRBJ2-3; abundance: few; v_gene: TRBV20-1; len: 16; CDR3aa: CSASSSGTGDTDTQYF; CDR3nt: TGCAGTGCTAGCTCTTCCGGGACAGGGGATACAGATACGCAGTATTTT
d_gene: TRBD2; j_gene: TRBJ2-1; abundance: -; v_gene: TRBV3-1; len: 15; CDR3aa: CASSHGGSGRADPFF; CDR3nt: TGTGCCAGCAGCCATGGCGGAAGCGGGAGGGCCGACCCGTTCTTC
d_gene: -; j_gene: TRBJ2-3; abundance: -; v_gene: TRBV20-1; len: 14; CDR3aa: CSAPQQASADTQYF; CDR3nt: TGCAGTGCTCCGCAGCAGGCATCGGCAGATACGCAGTATTTT
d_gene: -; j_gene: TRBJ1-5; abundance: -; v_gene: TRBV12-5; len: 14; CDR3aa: CASADRDSNQPQHF; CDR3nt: TGTGCTAGTGCCGACCGGGACAGCAATCAGCCCCAGCATTTT
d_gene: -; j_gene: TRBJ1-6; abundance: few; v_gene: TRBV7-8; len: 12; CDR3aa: CASSRSNSPLHF; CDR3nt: TGTGCCAGCAGCCGATCAAATTCACCCCTCCACTTT
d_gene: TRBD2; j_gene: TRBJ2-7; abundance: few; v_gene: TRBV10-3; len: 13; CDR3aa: CAISHQRDYEQYF; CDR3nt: TGTGCCATCAGTCACCAGCGGGACTACGAGCAGTACTTC
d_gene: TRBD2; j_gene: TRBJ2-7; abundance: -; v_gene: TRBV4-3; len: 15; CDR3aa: CASSPIAGAPYEQYF; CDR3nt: TGCGCCAGCAGCCCGATAGCGGGAGCTCCCTACGAGCAGTACTTC
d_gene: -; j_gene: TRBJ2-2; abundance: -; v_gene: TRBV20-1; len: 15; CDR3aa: CSAPNHLGDTGELFF; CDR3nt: TGCAGTGCCCCAAACCACCTCGGGGACACCGGGGAGCTGTTTTTT
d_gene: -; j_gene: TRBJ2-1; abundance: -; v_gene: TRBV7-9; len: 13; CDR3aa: CASSPWTHNEQFF; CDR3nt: TGTGCCAGCAGCCCCTGGACACACAATGAGCAGTTCTTC
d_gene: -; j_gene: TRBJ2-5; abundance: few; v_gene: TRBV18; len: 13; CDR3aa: CASSPGTLETQYF; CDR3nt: TGTGCCAGCTCACCAGGGACTTTGGAGACCCAGTACTTC
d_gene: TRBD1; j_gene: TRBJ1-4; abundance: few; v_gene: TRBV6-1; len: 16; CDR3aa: CASSEAGTGFGEKLFF; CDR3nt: TGTGCCAGCAGTGAAGCCGGGACAGGGTTCGGTGAAAAACTGTTTTTT
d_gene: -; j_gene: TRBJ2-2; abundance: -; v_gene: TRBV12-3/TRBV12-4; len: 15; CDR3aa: CASSLVAANTGELFF; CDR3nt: TGTGCCAGCAGTTTGGTCGCAGCGAACACCGGGGAGCTGTTTTTT
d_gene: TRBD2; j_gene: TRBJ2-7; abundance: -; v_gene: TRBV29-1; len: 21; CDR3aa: CSVLTGGRTSGTHGTLYEQYF; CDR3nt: TGCAGCGTCCTTACAGGGGGCAGGACTAGCGGGACCCATGGGACCCTCTACGAGCAGTACTTC
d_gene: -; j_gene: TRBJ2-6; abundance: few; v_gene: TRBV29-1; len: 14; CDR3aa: CSVLGGSGANVLTF; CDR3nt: TGCAGCGTCCTCGGGGGCTCTGGGGCCAACGTCCTGACTTTC
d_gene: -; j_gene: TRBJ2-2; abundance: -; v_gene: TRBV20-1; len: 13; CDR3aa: CSAPGRTPGELFF; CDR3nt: TGCAGTGCCCCTGGGCGAACTCCCGGGGAGCTGTTTTTT
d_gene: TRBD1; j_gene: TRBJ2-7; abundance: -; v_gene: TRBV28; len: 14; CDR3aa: CASWGQGGVGEQYF; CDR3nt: TGTGCCAGCTGGGGACAGGGAGGTGTTGGAGAGCAGTACTTC
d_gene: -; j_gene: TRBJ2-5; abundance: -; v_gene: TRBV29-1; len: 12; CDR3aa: CSVEGRHETQYF; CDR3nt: TGCAGCGTTGAGGGCAGGCACGAGACCCAGTACTTC
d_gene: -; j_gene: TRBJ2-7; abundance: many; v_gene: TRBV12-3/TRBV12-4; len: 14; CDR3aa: CASSLRASTYEQYF; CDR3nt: TGTGCCAGCAGTTTAAGAGCTAGCACCTACGAGCAGTACTTC
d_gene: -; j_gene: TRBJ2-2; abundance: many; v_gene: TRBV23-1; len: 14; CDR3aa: CASSLRGRPGELFF; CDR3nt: TGCGCCAGTTCCCTCCGGGGGCGGCCCGGGGAGCTGTTTTTT
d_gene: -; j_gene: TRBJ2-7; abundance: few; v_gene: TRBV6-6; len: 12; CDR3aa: CASGRKSYEQYF; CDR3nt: TGTGCCAGCGGTCGAAAGTCCTACGAGCAGTACTTC
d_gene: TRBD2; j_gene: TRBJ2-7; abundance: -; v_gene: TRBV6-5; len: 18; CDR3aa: CASSYGKHLTSGTNEQYF; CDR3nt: TGTGCCAGCAGTTATGGGAAGCACCTGACTAGCGGGACGAACGAGCAGTACTTC
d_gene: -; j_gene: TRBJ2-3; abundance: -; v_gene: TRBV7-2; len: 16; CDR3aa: CASSFGGVTVGDTQYF; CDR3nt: TGTGCCAGCAGCTTCGGCGGGGTAACAGTTGGAGATACGCAGTATTTT
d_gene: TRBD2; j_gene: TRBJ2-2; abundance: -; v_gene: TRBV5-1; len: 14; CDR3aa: CASSLTSGAGELFF; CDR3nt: TGCGCCAGCAGCTTGACTAGCGGGGCCGGGGAGCTGTTTTTT
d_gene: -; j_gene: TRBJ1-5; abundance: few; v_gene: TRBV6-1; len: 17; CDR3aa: CASSSLGQDYSNQPQHF; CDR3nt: TGTGCCAGCAGCTCCCTAGGGCAGGATTATAGCAATCAGCCCCAGCATTTT
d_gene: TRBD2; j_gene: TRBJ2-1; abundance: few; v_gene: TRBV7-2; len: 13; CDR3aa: CASSLAREYEQFF; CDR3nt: TGTGCCAGCAGCTTAGCGCGGGAGTATGAGCAGTTCTTC
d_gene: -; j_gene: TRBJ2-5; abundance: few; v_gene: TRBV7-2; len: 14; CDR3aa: CASSLDLRAETQYF; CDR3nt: TGTGCCAGCAGCTTAGATTTGAGGGCGGAGACCCAGTACTTC
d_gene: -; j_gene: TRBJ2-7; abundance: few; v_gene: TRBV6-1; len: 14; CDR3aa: CASSSPGATAEQYF; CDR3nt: TGTGCCAGCAGCTCCCCGGGGGCTACGGCCGAGCAGTACTTC
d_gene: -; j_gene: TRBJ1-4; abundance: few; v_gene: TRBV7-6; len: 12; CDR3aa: CASSLEGEKLFF; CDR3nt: TGTGCCAGCAGCCTAGAGGGTGAAAAACTGTTTTTT
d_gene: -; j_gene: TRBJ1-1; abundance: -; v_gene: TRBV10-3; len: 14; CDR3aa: CAINGDTLNTEAFF; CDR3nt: TGTGCCATCAACGGGGACACATTGAACACTGAAGCTTTCTTT
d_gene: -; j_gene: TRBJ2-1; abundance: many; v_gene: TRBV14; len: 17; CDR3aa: CASSQEGLRVNRNEQFF; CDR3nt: TGTGCCAGCAGCCAAGAGGGGCTGCGGGTTAATAGAAATGAGCAGTTCTTC
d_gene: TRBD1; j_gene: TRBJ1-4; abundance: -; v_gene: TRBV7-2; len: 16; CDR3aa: CASSLGQGATNEKLFF; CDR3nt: TGTGCCAGCAGCTTAGGACAGGGGGCAACTAATGAAAAACTGTTTTTT
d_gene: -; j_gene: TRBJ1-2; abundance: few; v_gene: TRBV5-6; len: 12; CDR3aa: CASSLYEHGYTF; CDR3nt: TGTGCCAGCAGCCTTTACGAGCATGGCTACACCTTC
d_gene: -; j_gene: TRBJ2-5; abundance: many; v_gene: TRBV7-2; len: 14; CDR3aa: CASSLDSYRETQYF; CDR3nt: TGTGCCAGCAGCTTAGACAGTTACCGAGAGACCCAGTACTTC
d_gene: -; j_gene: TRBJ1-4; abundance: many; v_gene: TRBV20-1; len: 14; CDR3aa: CSARWAGLNEKLFF; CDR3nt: TGCAGTGCTAGGTGGGCAGGCCTTAATGAAAAACTGTTTTTT
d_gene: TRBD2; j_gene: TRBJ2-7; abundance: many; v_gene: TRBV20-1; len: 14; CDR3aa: CSATRTSVVYEQYF; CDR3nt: TGCAGTGCAACTCGGACTAGCGTAGTCTACGAGCAGTACTTC